This T cell receptor (beta chain) was recovered during a study of blood T cell repertoires in COVID-19. The overall study: Spain, Italy and the United States supplied samples that represented acute and convalescent COVID-19. T cells, B-cell-depleted T cells, or PBMCs provided the cDNA or gDNA that served as material.

Enrolled during active infection, Seattle patients were then followed longitudinally. Methods used by the authors: Using reference gene primer amplification, nucleated cell counts were estimated. Assay used: immunoSEQ multiplex PCR; TCRdb lists only in-frame clones, some missing. From that table come the V and J calls and clone size; the DNA was used to work out D and trimming. The table lists roughly 250,000 clones, 91% of them singletons. The sequenced sample consisted of peripheral blood. The clonotype originates from a person aged 18-29 years with COVID-19, enrolled during active disease.

In DNA, the CDR3 is TGTGCCAGCAGTTACGACGGAGTAGCGCCCGACTTCACAGATACGCAGTATTTT. It encodes CASSYDGVAPDFTDTQYF. The chain has TRBV6-2 or TRBV6-3 and TRBJ2-3; D is perhaps TRBD2 (5 bases). This CDR3 contains 18 residues. Trimming left V 2 bases short and J 2 bases short, with 20 bases between. Germline CDR1 reads MNHEY; CDR2 reads SVGEGT.